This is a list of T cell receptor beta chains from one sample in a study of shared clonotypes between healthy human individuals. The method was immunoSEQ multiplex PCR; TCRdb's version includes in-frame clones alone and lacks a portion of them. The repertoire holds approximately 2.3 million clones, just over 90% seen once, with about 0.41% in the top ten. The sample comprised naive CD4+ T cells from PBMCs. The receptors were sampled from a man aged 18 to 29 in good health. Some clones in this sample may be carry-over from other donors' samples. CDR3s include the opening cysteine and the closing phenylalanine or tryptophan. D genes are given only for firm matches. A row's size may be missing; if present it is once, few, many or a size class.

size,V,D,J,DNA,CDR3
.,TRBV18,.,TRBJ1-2,TGTGCCAGCTCCGGGAAGGAGGGAGCTAACTATGGCTACACCTTC,CASSGKEGANYGYTF
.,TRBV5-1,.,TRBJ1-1,TGCGCCAGCAGCGTGACAGAGGCAACTGAAGCTTTCTTT,CASSVTEATEAFF
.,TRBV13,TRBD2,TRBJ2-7,TGTGCCAGCAGTCGAATAGGGGAGGGCGAGCAGTACTTC,CASSRIGEGEQYF
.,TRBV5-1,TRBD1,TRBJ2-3,TGCGCCAGCACCCCTAGGACAGGAAGGGTCACAGATACGCAGTATTTT,CASTPRTGRVTDTQYF
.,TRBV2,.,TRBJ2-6,TGTGCCAGCAGTGGTTTACGCCGCTCTGGGGCCAACGTCCTGACTTTC,CASSGLRRSGANVLTF
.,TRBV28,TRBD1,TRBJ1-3,TGTGCCAGCAGTTTAAGACAGGGGAGCGGAAACACCATATATTTT,CASSLRQGSGNTIYF
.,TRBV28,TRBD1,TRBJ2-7,TGTGCCAGCATACCGCTTTACATGGTACAGGGGGCGCGTGAGCAGTACTTC,CASIPLYMVQGAREQYF
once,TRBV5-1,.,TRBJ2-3,TGCGCCAGCAGCTTGGCGACAGACACAGATACGCAGTATTTT,CASSLATDTDTQYF
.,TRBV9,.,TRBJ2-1,TGTGCCAGCAGCGCCCTCGGGGTTCCCTACAATGAGCAGTTCTTC,CASSALGVPYNEQFF
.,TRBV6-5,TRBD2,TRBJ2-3,TGTGCCAGCAGCCCTAGCGGGGGTACGCAGTATTTT,CASSPSGGTQYF
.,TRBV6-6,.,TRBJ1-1,TGTGCCAGCAGTTATCCCACCTCTGAAGCTTTCTTT,CASSYPTSEAFF
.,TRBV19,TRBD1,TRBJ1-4,TGTGCCACCTCTGACAGGGCTAATGAAAAACTGTTTTTT,CATSDRANEKLFF
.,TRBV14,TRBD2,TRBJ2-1,TGTGCCAGCAGTATCCATGGGGCTAGCGGGAACTACAATGAGCAGTTCTTC,CASSIHGASGNYNEQFF
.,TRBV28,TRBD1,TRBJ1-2,TGTGCCAGCAGTTTACAAACAGGGGGGAATGGCTACACCTTC,CASSLQTGGNGYTF
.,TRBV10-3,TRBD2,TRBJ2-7,TGTGCCATCAGTGAGGCGGGAGTGGACGAGCAGTACTTC,CAISEAGVDEQYF
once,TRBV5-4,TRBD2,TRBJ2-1,TGTGCCAGCAGCATAAAGACTAGCGGAAACAATGAGCAGTTCTTC,CASSIKTSGNNEQFF
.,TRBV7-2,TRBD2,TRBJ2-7,TGTGCCAGCAGCCAGACTAGCGGAGCTACCTACGAGCAGTACTTC,CASSQTSGATYEQYF
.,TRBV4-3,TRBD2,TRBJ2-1,TGCGCCAGCAGCCAAGATTACCCTAGCGGGAGGGCGAATGAGCAGTTCTTC,CASSQDYPSGRANEQFF
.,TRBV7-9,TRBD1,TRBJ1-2,TGTGCCAGCACCGCAGGGGGCCCCCCGTACACCTTC,CASTAGGPPYTF
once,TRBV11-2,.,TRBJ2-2,TGTGCCAGCCTGGGCCTAAGAGGGACCGGGGAGCTGTTTTTT,CASLGLRGTGELFF
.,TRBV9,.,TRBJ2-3,TGTGCCAGCAGCGTCCTAGTCGGAAGCACAGATACGCAGTATTTT,CASSVLVGSTDTQYF
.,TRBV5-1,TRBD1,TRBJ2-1,TGCGCCAGCAGCCCGGAAGGGGGCCGGTCCTACAATGAGCAGTTCTTC,CASSPEGGRSYNEQFF
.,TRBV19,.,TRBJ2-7,TGTGCCAGTATGGACAACTACGAGCAGTACTTC,CASMDNYEQYF
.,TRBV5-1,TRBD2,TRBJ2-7,TGCGCCAGCAGCTTGTATGGGACTAGCGGGAGTGGGGCCCTCTCCTACGAGCAGTACTTC,CASSLYGTSGSGALSYEQYF
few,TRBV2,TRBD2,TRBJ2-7,TGTGCCAGCAGTCCTTTCCCAGCGGGAGCGCAGTACTTC,CASSPFPAGAQYF
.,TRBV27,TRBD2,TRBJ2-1,TGTGCCAGCAGTTTAAGGACGACTAGCGGGAGGGACAATGAGCAGTTCTTC,CASSLRTTSGRDNEQFF
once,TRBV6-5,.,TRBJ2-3,TGTGCCAGCAGGCTAGGCCTTAGCACAGATACGCAGTATTTT,CASRLGLSTDTQYF
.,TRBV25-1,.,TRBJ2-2,TGTGCCAGCAGTGAAGCTATGGGGGCGAAGGACACCGGGGAGCTGTTTTTT,CASSEAMGAKDTGELFF
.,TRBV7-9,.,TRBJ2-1,TGTGCCAGCAACACCCCTGGTGGGTCCTACAATGAGCAGTTCTTC,CASNTPGGSYNEQFF
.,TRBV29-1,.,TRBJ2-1,TGCAGCGTACGAGGGACTGCGAATGAGCAGTTCTTC,CSVRGTANEQFF
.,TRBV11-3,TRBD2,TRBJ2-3,TGTGCCAGCAGCTTAGAACGGGCGGGAGGTCGAACAGATACGCAGTATTTT,CASSLERAGGRTDTQYF
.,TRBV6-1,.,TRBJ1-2,TGTGCCAGCAGTGTCAGTAACTATGGCTACACCTTC,CASSVSNYGYTF
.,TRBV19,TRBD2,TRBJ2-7,TGTGCCAGCGGACTAGCGGGAGCCCTACGAACCCACGAGCAGTACTTC,CASGLAGALRTHEQYF
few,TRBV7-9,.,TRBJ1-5,TGTGCCAGCAGCTTATGGGGCAGCGAGAACCAGCCCCAGCATTTT,CASSLWGSENQPQHF
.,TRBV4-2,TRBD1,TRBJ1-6,TGTGCCAGCAGCCAAGATCACAGGGGACGGACTTCCTATAATTCACCCCTCCACTTT,CASSQDHRGRTSYNSPLHF
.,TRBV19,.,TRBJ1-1,TGTGCCAGTAGTATTAAGGTATGGTCTGAAGCTTTCTTT,CASSIKVWSEAFF
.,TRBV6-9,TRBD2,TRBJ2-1,TGTGCCAGCAGACAAGCGGGATACTCCTACAATGAGCAGTTCTTC,CASRQAGYSYNEQFF
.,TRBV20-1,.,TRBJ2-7,TGCAGTGCTAGATACGGCTACGAGCAGTACTTC,CSARYGYEQYF
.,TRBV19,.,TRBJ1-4,TGTGCCAGTAGTACAGTCGCAACTAATGAAAAACTGTTTTTT,CASSTVATNEKLFF
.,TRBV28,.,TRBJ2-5,TGTGCCAGCAGCATCCGAGCCCACGAGACCCAGTACTTC,CASSIRAHETQYF
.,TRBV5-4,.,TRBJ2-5,TGTGCCAGCAGCTTACCGGGGTTGACGAGGGAGACCCAGTACTTC,CASSLPGLTRETQYF
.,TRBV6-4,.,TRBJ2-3,TGTGCCAGCAGTGACGCTCCGCAGGCAGATACGCAGTATTTT,CASSDAPQADTQYF
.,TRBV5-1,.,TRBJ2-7,TGCGCCAGCAGCTTGGCGGGGGTTCCCTACGAGCAGTACTTC,CASSLAGVPYEQYF
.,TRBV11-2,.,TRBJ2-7,TGTGCCAGCAGCTTAGTAATTGCCTCCTACGAGCAGTACTTC,CASSLVIASYEQYF
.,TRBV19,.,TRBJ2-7,TGTGCCAGTAGTATAACCCCTGCTTACGAGCAGTACTTC,CASSITPAYEQYF
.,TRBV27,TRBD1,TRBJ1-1,TGTGCCAGCAGCACCGGGACAGGGGGGCCTGAAGCTTTCTTT,CASSTGTGGPEAFF